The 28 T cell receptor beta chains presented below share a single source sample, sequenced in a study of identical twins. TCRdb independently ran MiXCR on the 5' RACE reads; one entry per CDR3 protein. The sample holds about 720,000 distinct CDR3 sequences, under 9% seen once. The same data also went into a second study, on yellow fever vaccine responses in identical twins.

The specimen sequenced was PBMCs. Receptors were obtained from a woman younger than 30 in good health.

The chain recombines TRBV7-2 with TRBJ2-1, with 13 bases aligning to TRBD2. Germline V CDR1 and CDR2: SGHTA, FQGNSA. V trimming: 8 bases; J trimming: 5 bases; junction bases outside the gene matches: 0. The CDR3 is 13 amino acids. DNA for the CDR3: TGTGCCAGCGGGACTAGCGGGAACAATGAGCAGTTCTTC. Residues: CASGTSGNNEQFF.

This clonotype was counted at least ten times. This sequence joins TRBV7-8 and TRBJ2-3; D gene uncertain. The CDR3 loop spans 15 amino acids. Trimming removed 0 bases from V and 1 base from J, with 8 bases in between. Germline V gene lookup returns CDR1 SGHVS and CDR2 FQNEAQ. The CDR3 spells CASSLAIGRTDTQYF. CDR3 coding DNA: TGTGCCAGCAGCTTAGCGATAGGCCGCACAGATACGCAGTATTTT.

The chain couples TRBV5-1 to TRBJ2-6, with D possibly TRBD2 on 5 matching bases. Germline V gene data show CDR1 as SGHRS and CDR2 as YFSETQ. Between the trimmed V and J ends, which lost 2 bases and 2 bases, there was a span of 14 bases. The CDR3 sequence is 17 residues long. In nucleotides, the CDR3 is TGCGCCAGCAGCTTAATCACAACGAGGGCTGGGGCCAACGTCCTGACTTTC. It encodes CASSLITTRAGANVLTF.

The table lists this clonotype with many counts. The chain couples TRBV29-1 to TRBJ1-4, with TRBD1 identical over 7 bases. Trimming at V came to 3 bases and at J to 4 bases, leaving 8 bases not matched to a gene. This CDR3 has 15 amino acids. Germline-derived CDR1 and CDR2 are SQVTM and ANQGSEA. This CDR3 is CSVDSPGQINEKLFF. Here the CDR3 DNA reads TGCAGCGTTGATTCTCCGGGACAGATTAATGAAAAACTGTTTTTT.

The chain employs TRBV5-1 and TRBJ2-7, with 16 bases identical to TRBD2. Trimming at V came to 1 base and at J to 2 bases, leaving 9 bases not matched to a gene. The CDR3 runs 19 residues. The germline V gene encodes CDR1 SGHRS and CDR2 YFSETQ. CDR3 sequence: CASSLSGTSGRANAYEQYF. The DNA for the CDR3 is TGCGCCAGCAGCTTGTCGGGGACTAGCGGGAGGGCCAACGCCTACGAGCAGTACTTC.

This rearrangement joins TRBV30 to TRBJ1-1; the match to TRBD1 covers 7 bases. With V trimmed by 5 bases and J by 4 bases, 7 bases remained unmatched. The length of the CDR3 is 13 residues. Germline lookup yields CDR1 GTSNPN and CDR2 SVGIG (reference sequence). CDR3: CAWGLTGVTEAFF. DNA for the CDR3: TGTGCCTGGGGCCTTACAGGGGTCACTGAAGCTTTCTTT.

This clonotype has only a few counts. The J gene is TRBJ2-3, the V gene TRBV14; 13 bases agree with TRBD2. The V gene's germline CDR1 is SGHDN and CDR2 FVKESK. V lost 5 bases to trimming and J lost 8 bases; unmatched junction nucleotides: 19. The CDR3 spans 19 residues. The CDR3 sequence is CASSTHPENTGLAGVTQYF. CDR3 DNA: TGTGCCAGCAGCACCCACCCCGAGAATACCGGACTAGCGGGAGTTACGCAGTATTTT.

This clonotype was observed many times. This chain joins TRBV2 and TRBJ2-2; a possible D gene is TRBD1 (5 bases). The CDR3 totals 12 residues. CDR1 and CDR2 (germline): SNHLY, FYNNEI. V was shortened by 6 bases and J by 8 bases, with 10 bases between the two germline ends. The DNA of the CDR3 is TGTGCCAGCAGAATACAGGCTGGGGAGCTGTTTTTT. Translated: CASRIQAGELFF.

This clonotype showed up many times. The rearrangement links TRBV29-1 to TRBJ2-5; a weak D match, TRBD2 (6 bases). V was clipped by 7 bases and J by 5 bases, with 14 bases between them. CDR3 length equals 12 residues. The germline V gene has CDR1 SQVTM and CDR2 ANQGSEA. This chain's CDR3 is CSAGGVWETQYF. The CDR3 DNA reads TGCAGCGCCGGAGGGGTTTGGGAGACCCAGTACTTC.

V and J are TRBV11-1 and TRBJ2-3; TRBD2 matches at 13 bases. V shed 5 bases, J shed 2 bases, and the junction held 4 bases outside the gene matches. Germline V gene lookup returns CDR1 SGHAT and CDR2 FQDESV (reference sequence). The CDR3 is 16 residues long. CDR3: CASSPGLAGLTDTQYF. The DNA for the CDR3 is TGTGCCAGCAGCCCGGGACTAGCGGGGCTCACAGATACGCAGTATTTT. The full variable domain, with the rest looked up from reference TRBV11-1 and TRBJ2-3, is EAEVAQSPRYKITEKSQAVAFWCDPISGHATLYWYRQILGQGPELLVQFQDESVVDDSQLPKDRFSAERLKGVDSTLKIQPAELGDSAMYLCASSPGLAGLTDTQYFGPGTRLTVL.

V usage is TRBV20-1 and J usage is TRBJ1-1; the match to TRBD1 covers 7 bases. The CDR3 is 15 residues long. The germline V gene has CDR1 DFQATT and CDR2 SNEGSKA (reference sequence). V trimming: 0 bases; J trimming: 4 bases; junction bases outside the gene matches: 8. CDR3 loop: CSARDFTGVSTEAFF. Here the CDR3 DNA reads TGCAGTGCTAGAGACTTCACAGGGGTAAGCACTGAAGCTTTCTTT.

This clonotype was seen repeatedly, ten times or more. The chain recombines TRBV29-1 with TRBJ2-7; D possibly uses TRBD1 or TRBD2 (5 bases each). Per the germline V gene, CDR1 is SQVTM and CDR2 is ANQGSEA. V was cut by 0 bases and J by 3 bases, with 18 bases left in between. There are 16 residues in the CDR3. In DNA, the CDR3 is TGCAGCGTTGAAGAACCGGGACCGACACACCTCTACGAGCAGTACTTC. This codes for CSVEEPGPTHLYEQYF.

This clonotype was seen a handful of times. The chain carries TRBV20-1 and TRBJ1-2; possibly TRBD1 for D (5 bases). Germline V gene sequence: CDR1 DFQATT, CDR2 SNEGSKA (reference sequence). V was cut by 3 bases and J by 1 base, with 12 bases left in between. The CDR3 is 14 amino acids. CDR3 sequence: CSASGGTVNYGYTF. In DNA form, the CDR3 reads TGCAGTGCTAGCGGAGGGACGGTTAACTATGGCTACACCTTC.

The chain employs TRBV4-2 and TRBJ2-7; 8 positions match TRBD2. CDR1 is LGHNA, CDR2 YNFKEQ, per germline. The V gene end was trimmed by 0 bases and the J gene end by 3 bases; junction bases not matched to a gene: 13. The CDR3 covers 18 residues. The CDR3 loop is CASSQESTTASGLYEQYF. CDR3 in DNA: TGTGCCAGCAGCCAAGAGTCTACCACGGCTAGCGGGCTCTACGAGCAGTACTTC.

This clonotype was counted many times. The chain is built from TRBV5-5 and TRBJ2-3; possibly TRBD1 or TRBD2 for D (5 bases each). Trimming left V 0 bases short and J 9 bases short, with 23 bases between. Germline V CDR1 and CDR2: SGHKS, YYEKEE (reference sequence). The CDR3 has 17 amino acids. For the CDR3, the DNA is TGTGCCAGCAGCTTGGCCTTCGGGACCGCATCAATCGGAACGCAGTATTTT. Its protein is CASSLAFGTASIGTQYF.

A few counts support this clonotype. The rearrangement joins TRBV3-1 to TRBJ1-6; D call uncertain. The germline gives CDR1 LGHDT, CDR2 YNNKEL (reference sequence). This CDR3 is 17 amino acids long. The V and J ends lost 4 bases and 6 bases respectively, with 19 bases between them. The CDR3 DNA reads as TGTGCCAGCAGCCCGCCACGTCTCCTGTTGGGTAATTCACCCCTCCACTTT. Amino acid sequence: CASSPPRLLLGNSPLHF. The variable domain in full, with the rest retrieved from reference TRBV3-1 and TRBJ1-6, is DTAVSQTPKYLVTQMGNDKSIKCEQNLGHDTMYWYKQDSKKFLKIMFSYNNKELIINETVPNRFSPKSPDKAHLNLHINSLELGDSAVYFCASSPPRLLLGNSPLHFGNGTRLTVT.

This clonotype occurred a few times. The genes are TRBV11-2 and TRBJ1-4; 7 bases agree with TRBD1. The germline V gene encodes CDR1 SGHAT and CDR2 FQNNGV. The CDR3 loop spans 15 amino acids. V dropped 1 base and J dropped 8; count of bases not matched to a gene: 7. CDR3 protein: CASSLGVGGREKLFF. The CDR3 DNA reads TGTGCCAGCAGCTTAGGGGTAGGGGGCCGAGAAAAACTGTTTTTT.

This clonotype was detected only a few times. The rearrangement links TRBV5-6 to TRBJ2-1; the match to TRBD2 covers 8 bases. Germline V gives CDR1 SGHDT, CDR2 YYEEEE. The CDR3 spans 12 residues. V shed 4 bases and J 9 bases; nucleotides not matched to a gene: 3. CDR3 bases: TGTGCCAGCAGCATTAGCGGGACTGAGCAGTTCTTC. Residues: CASSISGTEQFF.

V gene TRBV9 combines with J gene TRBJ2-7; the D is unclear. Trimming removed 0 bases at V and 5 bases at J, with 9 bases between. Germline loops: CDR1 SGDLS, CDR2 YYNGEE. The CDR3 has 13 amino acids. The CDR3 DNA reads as TGTGCCAGCAGCGTAGAGGGTTTAGACGAGCAGTACTTC. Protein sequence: CASSVEGLDEQYF.

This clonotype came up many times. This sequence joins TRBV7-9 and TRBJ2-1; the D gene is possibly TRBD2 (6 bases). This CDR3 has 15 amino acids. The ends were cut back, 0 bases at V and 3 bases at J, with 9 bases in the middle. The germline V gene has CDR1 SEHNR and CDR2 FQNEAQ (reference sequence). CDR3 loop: CASSLAVGLYNEQFF. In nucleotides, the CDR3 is TGTGCCAGCAGCTTAGCGGTGGGACTCTACAATGAGCAGTTCTTC. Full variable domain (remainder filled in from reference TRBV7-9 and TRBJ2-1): DTGVSQNPRHKITKRGQNVTFRCDPISEHNRLYWYRQTLGQGPEFLTYFQNEAQLEKSRLLSDRFSAERPKGSFSTLEIQRTEQGDSAMYLCASSLAVGLYNEQFFGPGTRLTVL.

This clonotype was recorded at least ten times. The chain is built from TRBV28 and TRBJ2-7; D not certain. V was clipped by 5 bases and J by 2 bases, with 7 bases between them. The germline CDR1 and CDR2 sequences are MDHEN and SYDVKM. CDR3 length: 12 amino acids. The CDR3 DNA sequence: TGTGCCAGCAGTGACCCGGCCTACGAGCAGTACTTC. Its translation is CASSDPAYEQYF.

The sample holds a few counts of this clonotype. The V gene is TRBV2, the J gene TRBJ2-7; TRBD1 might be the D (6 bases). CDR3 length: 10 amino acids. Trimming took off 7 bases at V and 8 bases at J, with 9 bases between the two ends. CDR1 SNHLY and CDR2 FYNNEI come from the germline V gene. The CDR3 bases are TGTGCCAGCAACGACAGGAAGCAGTACTTC. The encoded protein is CASNDRKQYF.

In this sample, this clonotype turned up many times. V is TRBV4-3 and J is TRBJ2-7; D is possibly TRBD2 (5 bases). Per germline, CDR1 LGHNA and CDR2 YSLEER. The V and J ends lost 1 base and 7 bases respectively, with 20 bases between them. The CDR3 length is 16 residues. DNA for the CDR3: TGCGCCAGCAGCCAAGTATTAGCGCTTCCAGACTGGGAGCAGTACTTC. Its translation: CASSQVLALPDWEQYF.

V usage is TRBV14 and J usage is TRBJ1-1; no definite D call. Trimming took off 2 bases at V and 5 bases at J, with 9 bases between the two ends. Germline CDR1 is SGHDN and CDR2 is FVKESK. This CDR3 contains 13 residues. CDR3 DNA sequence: TGTGCCAGCAGCCAACCGATAGGGACTGAAGCTTTCTTT. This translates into CASSQPIGTEAFF.

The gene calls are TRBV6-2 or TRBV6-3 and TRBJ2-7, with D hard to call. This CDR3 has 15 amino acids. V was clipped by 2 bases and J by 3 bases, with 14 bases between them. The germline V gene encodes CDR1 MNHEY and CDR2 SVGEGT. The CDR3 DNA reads TGTGCCAGCAGTTACGACGCTCAGCTAAACTACGAGCAGTACTTC. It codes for CASSYDAQLNYEQYF.

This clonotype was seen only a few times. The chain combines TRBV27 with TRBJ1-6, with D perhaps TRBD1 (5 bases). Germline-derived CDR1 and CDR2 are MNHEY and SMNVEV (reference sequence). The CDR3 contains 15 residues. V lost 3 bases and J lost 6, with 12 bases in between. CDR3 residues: CASSFQTVRNSPLHF. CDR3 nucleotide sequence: TGTGCCAGCAGTTTCCAGACAGTCCGTAATTCACCCCTCCACTTT.

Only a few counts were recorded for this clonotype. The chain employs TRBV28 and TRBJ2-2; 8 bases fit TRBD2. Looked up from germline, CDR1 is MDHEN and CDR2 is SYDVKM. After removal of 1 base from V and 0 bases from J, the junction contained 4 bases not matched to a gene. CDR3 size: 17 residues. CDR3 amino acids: CASSLSRTSPNTGELFF. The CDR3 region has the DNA TGTGCCAGCAGTTTATCACGGACTAGCCCGAACACCGGGGAGCTGTTTTTT.

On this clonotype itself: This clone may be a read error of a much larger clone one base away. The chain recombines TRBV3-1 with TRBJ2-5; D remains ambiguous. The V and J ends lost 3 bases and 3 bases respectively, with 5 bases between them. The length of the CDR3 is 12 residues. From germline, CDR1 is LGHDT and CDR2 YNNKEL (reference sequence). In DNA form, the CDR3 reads TGTGCCAGCAGCCACACTGAAGAGACCCAGTACTTC. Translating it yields CASSHTEETQYF.